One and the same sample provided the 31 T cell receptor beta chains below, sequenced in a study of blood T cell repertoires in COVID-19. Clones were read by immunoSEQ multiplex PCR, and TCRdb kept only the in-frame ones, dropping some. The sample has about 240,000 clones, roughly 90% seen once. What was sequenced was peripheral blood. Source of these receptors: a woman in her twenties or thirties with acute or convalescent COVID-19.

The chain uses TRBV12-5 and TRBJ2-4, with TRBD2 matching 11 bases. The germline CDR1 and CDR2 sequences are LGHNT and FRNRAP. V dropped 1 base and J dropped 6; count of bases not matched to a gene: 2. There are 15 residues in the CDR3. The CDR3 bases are TGTGCTAGTGGTTTGGGACTAGCGGGATTAAACATTCAGTACTTC. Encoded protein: CASGLGLAGLNIQYF.

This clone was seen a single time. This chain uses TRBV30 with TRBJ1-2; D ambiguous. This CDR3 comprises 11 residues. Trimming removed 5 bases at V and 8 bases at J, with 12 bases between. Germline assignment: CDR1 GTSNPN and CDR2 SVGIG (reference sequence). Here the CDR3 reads CAWALDKGYTF. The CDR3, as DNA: TGTGCCTGGGCCCTCGACAAGGGCTACACCTTC. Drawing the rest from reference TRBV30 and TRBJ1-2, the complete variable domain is SQTIHQWPATLVQPVGSPLSLECTVEGTSNPNLYWYRQAAGRGLQLLFYSVGIGQISSEVPQNLSASRPQDRQFILSSKKLLLSDSGFYLCAWALDKGYTFGSGTRLTVV.

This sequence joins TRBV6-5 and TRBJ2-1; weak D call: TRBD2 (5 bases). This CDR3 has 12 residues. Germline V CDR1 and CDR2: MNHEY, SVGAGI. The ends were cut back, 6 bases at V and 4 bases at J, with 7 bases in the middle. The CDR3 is CASRRTYNEQFF. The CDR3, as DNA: TGTGCCAGCAGGCGGACTTACAATGAGCAGTTCTTC.

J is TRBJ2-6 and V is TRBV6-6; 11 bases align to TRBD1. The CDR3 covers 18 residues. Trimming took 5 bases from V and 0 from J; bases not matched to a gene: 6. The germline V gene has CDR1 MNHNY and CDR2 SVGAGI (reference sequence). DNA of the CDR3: TGTGCCAGCAGTCCAGGGACAGGGGGAACCTCTGGGGCCAACGTCCTGACTTTC. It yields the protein CASSPGTGGTSGANVLTF.

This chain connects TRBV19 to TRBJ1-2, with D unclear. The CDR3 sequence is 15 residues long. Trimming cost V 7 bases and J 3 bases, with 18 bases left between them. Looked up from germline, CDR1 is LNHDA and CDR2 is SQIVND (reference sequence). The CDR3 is CASTGGGRLYYGYTF. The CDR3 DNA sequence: TGTGCCAGTACCGGAGGAGGGCGACTTTACTATGGCTACACCTTC. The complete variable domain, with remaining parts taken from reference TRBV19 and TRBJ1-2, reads DGGITQSPKYLFRKEGQNVTLSCEQNLNHDAMYWYRQDPGQGLRLIYYSQIVNDFQKGDIAEGYSVSREKKESFPLTVTSAQKNPTAFYLCASTGGGRLYYGYTFGSGTRLTVV.

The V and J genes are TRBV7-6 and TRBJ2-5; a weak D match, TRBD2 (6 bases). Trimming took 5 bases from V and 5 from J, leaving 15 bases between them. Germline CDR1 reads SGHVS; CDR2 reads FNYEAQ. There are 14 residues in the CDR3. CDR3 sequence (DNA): TGTGCCAGCAGCCCAGAGGACTACCGGGAGACCCAGTACTTC. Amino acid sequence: CASSPEDYRETQYF.

CDR3 sequence: CASTKEASGYSYEQYF. The DNA of the CDR3 is TGTGCCAGCACCAAAGAGGCTAGCGGATACTCCTACGAGCAGTACTTC. The chain recombines TRBV7-9 with TRBJ2-7; 7 bases agree with TRBD2. The CDR3 runs 16 residues. CDR1 and CDR2 (germline): SEHNR, FQNEAQ (reference sequence). With V trimmed by 7 bases and J by 0 bases, 12 bases remained unmatched.

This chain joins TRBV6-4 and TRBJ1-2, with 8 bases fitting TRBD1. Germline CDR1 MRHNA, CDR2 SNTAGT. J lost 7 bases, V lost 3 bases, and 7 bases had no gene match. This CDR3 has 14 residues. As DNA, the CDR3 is TGTGCCAGCAGTGATTCAGGGGGCCGGCTTGGCTACACCTTC. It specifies CASSDSGGRLGYTF.

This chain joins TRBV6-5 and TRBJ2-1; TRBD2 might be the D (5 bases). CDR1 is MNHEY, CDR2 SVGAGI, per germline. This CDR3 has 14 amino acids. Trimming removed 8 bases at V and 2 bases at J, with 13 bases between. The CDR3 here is CASGEYLTYNEQFF. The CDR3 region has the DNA TGTGCCAGCGGGGAGTATTTAACCTACAATGAGCAGTTCTTC.

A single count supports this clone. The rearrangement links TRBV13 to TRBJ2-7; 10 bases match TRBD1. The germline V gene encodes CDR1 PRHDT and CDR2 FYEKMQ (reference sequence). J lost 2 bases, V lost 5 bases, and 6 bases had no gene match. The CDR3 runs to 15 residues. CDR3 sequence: CASSPQGQGAYEQYF. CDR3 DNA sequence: TGTGCCAGCAGCCCTCAAGGACAGGGGGCCTACGAGCAGTACTTC.

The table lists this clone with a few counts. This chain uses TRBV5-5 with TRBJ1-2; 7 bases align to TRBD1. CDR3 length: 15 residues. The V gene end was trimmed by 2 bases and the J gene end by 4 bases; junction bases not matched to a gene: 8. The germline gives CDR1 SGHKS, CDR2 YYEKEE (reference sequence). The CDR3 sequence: CASSFGAGGSYGYTF. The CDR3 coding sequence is TGTGCCAGCAGCTTTGGGGCAGGGGGAAGCTATGGCTACACCTTC.

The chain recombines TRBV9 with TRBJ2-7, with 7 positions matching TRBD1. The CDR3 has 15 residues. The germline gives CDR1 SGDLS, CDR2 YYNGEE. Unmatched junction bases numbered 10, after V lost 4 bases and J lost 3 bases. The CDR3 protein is CASSPLGTVHYEQYF. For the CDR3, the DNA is TGTGCCAGCAGCCCCCTGGGGACAGTACACTACGAGCAGTACTTC.

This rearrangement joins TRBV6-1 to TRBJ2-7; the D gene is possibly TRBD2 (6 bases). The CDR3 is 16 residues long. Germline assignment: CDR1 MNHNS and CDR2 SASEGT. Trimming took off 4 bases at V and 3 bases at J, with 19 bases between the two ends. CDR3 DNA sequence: TGTGCCAGCAGTGGAACCGAGGTGGGACTTTTCTACGAGCAGTACTTC. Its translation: CASSGTEVGLFYEQYF.

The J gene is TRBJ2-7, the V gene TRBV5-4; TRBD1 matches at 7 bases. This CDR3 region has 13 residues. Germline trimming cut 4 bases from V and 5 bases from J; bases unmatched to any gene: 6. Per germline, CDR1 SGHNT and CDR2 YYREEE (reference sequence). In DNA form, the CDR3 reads TGTGCCAGCAGCCGAGACAGGGTAGACGAGCAGTACTTC. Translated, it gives CASSRDRVDEQYF.

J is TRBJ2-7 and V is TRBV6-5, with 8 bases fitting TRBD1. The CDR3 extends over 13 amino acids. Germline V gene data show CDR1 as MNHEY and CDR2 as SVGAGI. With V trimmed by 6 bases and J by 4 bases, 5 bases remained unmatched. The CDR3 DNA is TGTGCCAGCAGACCACAGGGGGTATACGAGCAGTACTTC. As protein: CASRPQGVYEQYF.

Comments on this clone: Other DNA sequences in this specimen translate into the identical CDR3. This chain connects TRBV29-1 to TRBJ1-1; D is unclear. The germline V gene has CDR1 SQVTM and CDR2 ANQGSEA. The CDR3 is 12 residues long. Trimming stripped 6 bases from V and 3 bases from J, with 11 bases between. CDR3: CSVKKSDTEAFF. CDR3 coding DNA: TGCAGCGTGAAAAAAAGCGACACTGAAGCTTTCTTT.

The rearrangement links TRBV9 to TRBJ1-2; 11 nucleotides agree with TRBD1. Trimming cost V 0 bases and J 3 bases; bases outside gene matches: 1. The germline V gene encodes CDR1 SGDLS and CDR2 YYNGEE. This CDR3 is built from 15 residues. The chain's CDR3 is CASSVGTGGDYGYTF. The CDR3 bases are TGTGCCAGCAGCGTAGGGACAGGGGGCGACTATGGCTACACCTTC.

The CDR3 loop reads CASPGLAGGNEQFF. CDR3 coding DNA: TGTGCCAGCCCCGGGCTAGCGGGAGGCAATGAGCAGTTCTTC. The chain carries TRBV7-9 and TRBJ2-1; 11 positions match TRBD2. V shed 8 bases, J shed 6 bases, and the junction held 6 bases outside the gene matches. In germline, CDR1 is SEHNR, CDR2 FQNEAQ (reference sequence). This CDR3 is 14 amino acids long.

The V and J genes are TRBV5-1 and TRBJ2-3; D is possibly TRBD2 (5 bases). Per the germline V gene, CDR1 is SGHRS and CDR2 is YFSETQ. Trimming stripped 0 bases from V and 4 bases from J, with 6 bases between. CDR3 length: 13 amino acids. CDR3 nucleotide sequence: TGCGCCAGCAGCTTGGTGAGGGCAGATACGCAGTATTTT. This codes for CASSLVRADTQYF.

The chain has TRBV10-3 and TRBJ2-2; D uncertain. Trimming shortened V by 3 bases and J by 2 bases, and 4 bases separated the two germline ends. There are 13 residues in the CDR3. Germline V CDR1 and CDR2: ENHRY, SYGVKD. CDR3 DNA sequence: TGTGCCATCAGTGATTTAAACACCGGGGAGCTGTTTTTT. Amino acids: CAISDLNTGELFF.

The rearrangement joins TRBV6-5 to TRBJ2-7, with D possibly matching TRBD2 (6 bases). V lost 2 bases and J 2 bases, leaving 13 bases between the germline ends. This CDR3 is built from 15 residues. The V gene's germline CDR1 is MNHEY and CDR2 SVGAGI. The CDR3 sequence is CASSYGGLVTYEQYF. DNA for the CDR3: TGTGCCAGCAGTTACGGGGGACTTGTAACCTACGAGCAGTACTTC.

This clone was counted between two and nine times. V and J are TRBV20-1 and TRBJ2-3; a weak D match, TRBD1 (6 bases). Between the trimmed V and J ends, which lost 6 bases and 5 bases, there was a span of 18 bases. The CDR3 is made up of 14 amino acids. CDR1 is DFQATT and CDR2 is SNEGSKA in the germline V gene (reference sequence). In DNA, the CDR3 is TGCAGTGCGAGTAGGCAGGGGATGGTAGATACGCAGTATTTT. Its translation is CSASRQGMVDTQYF.

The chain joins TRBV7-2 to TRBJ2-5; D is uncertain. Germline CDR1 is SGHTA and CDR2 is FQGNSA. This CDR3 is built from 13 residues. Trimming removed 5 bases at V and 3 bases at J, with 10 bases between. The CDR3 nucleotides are TGTGCCAGCAGCCCTACCCCCGAAGAGACCCAGTACTTC. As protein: CASSPTPEETQYF.

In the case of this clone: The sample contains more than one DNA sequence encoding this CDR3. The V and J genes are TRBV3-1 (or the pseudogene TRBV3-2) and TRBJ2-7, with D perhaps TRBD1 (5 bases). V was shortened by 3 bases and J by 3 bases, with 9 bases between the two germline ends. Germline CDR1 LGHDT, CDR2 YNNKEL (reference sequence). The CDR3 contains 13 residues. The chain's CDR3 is CASSQGLGYEQYF. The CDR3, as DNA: TGTGCCAGCAGCCAGGGGCTCGGCTACGAGCAGTACTTC.

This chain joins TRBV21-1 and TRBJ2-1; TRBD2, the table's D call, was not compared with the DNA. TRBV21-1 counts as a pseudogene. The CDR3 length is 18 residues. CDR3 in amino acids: CASSTGLAGGSGHNEQFF. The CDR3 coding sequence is TGTGCCAGCAGCACGGGACTAGCGGGAGGCTCCGGCCACAATGAGCAGTTCTTC.

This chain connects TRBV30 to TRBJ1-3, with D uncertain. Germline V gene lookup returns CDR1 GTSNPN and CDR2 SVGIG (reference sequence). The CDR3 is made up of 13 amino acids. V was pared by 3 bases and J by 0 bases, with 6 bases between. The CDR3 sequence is CAWSDTSGNTIYF. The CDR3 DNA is TGTGCCTGGAGCGACACCTCTGGAAACACCATATATTTT.

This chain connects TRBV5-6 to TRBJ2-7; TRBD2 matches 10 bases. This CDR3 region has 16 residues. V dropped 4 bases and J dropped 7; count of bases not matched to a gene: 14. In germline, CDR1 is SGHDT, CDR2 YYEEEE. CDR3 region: CASSGVHSGRAGEQYF. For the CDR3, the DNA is TGTGCCAGCAGCGGGGTGCACAGCGGGAGGGCGGGTGAGCAGTACTTC.

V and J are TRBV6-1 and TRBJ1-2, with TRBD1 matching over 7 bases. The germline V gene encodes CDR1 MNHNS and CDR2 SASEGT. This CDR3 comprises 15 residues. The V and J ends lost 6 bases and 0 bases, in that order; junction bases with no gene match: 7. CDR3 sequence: CASSGGQTSNYGYTF. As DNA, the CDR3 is TGTGCCAGCAGCGGGGGACAGACCTCTAACTATGGCTACACCTTC.

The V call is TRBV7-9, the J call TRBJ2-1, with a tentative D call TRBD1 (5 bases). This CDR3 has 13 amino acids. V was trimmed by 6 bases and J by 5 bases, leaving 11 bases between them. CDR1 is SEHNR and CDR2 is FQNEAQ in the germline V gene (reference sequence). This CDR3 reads CASRIDSNNEQFF. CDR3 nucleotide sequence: TGTGCCAGCAGGATAGACAGTAACAATGAGCAGTTCTTC.

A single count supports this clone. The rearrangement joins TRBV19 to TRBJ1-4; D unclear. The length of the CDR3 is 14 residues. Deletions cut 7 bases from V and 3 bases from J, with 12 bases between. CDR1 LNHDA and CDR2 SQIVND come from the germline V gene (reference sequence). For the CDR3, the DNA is TGTGCCAGTAATTCACGGGTGCCTAATGAAAAACTGTTTTTT. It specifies CASNSRVPNEKLFF.

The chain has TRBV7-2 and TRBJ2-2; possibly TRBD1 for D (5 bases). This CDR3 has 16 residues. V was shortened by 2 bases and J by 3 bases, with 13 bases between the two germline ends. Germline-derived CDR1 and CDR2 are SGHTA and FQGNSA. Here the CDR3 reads CASSLSVMGHTGELFF. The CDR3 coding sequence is TGTGCCAGCAGCTTATCGGTCATGGGGCACACCGGGGAGCTGTTTTTT. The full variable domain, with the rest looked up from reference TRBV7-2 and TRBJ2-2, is GAGVSQSPSNKVTEKGKDVELRCDPISGHTALYWYRQSLGQGLEFLIYFQGNSAPDKSGLPSDRFSAERTGGSVSTLTIQRTQQEDSAVYLCASSLSVMGHTGELFFGEGSRLTVL.